This T cell receptor beta chain was found in a study of blood T cell repertoires in COVID-19. About the research overall: Sites across the United States, Italy and Spain contributed samples from acute and convalescent COVID-19. Sample material is recorded as cDNA or gDNA derived from T cells, B-cell-depleted T cells, or PBMCs.

In germline, CDR1 is SGHTA, CDR2 FQGNSA. The CDR3 runs to 16 residues. Between the trimmed V and J ends, which lost 5 bases and 2 bases, there was a span of 17 bases. Per the original methods: Amplified reference gene primers provided the basis for estimating nucleated cell counts. Profiled with immunoSEQ multiplex PCR; TCRdb holds only in-frame clones, not every one. V and J calls and clone size are given by that table; D and trimming were obtained from the DNA. The sample lists 140,000 to 150,000 clones; 80% to 90% were seen once. This clone was detected once. The TCR sequence derives from a man aged 55 to 70 with active or convalescent COVID-19. The genes are TRBV7-2 and TRBJ2-3; a weak D match, TRBD1 (6 bases). Input material: peripheral blood. The CDR3 DNA follows: TGTGCCAGCAGCCCCTCCTGGGGGCGGATCACAGATACGCAGTATTTT. Amino acid sequence: CASSPSWGRITDTQYF.